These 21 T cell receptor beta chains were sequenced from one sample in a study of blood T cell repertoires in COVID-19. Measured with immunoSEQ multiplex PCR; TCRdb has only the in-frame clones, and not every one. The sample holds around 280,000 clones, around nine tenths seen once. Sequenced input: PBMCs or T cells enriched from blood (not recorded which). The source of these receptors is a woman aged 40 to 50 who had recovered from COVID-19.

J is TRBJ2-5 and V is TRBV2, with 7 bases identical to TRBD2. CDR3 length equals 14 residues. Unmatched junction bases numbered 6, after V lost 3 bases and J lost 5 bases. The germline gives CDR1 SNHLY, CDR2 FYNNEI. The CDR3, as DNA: TGTGCCAGCAGTGAGGGGGGGAGGGAGGAGACCCAGTACTTC. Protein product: CASSEGGREETQYF.

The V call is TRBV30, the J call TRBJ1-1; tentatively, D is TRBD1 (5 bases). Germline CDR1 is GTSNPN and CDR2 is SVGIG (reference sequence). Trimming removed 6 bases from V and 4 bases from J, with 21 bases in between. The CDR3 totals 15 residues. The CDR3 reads CACPTDEVMVTEAFF. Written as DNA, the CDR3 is TGTGCCTGCCCGACAGATGAGGTCATGGTCACTGAAGCTTTCTTT.

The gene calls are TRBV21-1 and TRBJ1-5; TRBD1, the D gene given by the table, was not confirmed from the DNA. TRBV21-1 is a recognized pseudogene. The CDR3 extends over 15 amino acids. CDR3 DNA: TGTGCCAGCAGCAAAGCGCTTTCCAGGGCACAGCCCCAGCATTTT. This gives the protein CASSKALSRAQPQHF.

The CDR3 is CASSRPGLSYEQYF. CDR3 DNA: TGTGCCAGCAGCCGTCCGGGACTATCTTACGAGCAGTACTTC. This sequence joins TRBV27 and TRBJ2-7; 7 bases line up with TRBD2. This CDR3 is built from 14 residues. CDR1 MNHEY and CDR2 SMNVEV come from the germline V gene (reference sequence). With 6 bases clipped from V and 4 bases from J, the junction kept 9 bases outside the gene matches.

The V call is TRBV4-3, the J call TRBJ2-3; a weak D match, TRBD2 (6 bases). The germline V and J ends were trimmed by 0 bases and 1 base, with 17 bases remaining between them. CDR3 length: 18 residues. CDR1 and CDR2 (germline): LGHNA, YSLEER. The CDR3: CASSQDPNGGIGTDTQYF. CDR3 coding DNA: TGCGCCAGCAGCCAAGATCCGAACGGGGGAATCGGCACAGATACGCAGTATTTT.

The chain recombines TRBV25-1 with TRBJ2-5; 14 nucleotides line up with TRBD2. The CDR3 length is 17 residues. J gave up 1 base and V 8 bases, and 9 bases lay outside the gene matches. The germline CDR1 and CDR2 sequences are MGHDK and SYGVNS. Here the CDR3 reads CASPGTSGRVGQETQYF. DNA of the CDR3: TGTGCCAGCCCAGGGACTAGCGGGAGAGTCGGCCAAGAGACCCAGTACTTC.

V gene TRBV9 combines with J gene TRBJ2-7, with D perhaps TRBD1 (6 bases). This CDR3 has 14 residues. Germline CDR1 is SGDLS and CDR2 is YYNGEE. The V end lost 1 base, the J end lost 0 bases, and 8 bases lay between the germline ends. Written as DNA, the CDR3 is TGTGCCAGCAGCGTAACAGGGAGCTCCTACGAGCAGTACTTC. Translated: CASSVTGSSYEQYF.

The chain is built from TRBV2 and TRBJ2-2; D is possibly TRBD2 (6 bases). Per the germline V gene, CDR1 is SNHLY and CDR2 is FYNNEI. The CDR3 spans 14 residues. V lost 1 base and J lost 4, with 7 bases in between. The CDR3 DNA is TGTGCCAGCAGTGAAGGGGGAGGCACCGGGGAGCTGTTTTTT. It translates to CASSEGGGTGELFF.

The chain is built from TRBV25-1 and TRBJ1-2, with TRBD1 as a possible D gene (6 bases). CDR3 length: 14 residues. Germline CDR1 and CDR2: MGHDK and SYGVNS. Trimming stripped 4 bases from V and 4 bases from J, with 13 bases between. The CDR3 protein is CASSVGTSTYGYTF. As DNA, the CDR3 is TGTGCCAGCAGTGTGGGGACATCTACCTATGGCTACACCTTC.

The CDR3 DNA reads TGTGCCAGCAGCTCACGAGCGGGATCAGGGGCTCGGCAGCCCCAGCATTTT. It encodes CASSSRAGSGARQPQHF. V gene TRBV7-2 combines with J gene TRBJ1-5; tentatively, D is TRBD1 (6 bases). The germline CDR1 and CDR2 sequences are SGHTA and FQGNSA. V lost 4 bases to trimming and J lost 7 bases, with 23 bases between them. The CDR3 has 17 residues.

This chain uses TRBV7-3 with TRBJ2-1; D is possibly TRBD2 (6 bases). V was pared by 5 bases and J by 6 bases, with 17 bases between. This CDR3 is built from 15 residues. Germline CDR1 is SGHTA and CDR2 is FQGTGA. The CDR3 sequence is CASSHALAEFNEQFF. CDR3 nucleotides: TGTGCCAGCAGCCATGCACTAGCTGAGTTCAATGAGCAGTTCTTC.

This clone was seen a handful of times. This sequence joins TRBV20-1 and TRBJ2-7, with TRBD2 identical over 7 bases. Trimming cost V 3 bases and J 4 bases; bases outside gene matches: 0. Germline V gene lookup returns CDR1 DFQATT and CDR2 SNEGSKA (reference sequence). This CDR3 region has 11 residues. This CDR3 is CSASGRYEQYF. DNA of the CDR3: TGCAGTGCTAGCGGGAGGTACGAGCAGTACTTC.

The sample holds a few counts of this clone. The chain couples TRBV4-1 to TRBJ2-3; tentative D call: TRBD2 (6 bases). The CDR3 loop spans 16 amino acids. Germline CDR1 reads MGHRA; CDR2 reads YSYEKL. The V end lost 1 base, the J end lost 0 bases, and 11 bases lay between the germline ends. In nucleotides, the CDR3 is TGCGCCAGCAGCCAAGCCCACGGGAGCAGCACAGATACGCAGTATTTT. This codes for CASSQAHGSSTDTQYF.

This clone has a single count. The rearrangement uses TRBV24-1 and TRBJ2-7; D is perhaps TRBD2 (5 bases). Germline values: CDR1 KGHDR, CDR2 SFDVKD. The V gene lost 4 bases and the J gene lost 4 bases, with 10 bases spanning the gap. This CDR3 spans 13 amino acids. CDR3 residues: CATSERERYEQYF. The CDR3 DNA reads TGTGCCACCAGTGAGAGGGAGAGGTACGAGCAGTACTTC.

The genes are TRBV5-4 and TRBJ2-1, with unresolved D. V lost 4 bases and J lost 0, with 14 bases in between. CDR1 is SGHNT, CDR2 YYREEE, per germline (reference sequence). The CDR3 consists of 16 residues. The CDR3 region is CASSTPSVSSYNEQFF. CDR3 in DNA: TGTGCCAGCAGCACCCCCAGCGTTAGCTCCTACAATGAGCAGTTCTTC. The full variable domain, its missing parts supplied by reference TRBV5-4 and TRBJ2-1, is ETGVTQSPTHLIKTRGQQVTLRCSSQSGHNTVSWYQQALGQGPQFIFQYYREEENGRGNFPPRFSGLQFPNYSSELNVNALELDDSALYLCASSTPSVSSYNEQFFGPGTRLTVL.

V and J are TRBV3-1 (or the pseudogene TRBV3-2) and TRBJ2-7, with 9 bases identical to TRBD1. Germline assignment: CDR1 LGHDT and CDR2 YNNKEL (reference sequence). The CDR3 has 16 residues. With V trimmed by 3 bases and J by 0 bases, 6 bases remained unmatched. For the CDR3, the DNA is TGTGCCAGCAGCCATCCTAGGGGACAGGGCTCCTACGAGCAGTACTTC. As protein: CASSHPRGQGSYEQYF.

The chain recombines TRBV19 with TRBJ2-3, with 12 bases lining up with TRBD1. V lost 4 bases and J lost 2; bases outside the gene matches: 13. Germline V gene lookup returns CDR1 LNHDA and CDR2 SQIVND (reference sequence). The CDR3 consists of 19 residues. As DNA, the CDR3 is TGTGCCAGTAGTAACCCCGCCGGGACAGGGGGCCGGTTCACAGATACGCAGTATTTT. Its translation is CASSNPAGTGGRFTDTQYF.

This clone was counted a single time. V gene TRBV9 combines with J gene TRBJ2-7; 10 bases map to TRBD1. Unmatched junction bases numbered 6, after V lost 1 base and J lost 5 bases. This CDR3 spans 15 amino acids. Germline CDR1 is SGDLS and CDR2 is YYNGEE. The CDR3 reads CASSVSGTGVNEQYF. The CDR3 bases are TGTGCCAGCAGCGTATCCGGGACAGGGGTTAACGAGCAGTACTTC.

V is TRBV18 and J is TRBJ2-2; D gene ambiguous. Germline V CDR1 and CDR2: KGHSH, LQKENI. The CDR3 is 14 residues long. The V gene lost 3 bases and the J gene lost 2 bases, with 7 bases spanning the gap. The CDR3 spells CASSPLANTGELFF. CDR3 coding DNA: TGTGCCAGCTCACCGTTGGCTAACACCGGGGAGCTGTTTTTT.

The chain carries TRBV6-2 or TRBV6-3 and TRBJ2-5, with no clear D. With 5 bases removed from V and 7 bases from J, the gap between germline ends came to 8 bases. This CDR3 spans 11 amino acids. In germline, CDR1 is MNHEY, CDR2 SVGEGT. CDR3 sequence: CASSIGGTQYF. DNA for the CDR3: TGTGCCAGCAGTATCGGCGGGACCCAGTACTTC.

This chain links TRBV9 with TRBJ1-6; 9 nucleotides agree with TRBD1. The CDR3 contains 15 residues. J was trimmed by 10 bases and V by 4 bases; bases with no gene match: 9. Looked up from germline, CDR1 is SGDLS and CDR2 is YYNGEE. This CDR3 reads CASSLGDRAGSPLHF. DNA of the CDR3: TGTGCCAGCAGCCTCGGGGACAGGGCAGGATCACCCCTCCACTTT.